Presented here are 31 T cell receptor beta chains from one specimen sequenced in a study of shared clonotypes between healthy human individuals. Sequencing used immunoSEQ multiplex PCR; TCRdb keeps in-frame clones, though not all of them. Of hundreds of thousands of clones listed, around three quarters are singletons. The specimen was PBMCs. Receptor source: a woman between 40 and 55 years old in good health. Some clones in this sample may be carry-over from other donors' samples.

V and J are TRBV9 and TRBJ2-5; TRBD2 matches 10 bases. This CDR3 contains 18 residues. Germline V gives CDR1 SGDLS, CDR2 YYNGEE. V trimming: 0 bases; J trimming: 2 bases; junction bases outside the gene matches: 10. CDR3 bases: TGTGCCAGCAGCGTAGGGGCCATGGGAGCGGGAGGGCAAGAGACCCAGTACTTC. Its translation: CASSVGAMGAGGQETQYF.

The CDR3 DNA reads as TGTGCCAGCACTCGGGGCACCGGGGAGCTGTTTTTT. Amino acids: CASTRGTGELFF. This chain uses TRBV7-6 with TRBJ2-2; a possible D gene is TRBD2 (5 bases). Germline V gene lookup returns CDR1 SGHVS and CDR2 FNYEAQ. The CDR3 spans 12 residues. The V end lost 7 bases, the J end lost 4 bases, and 7 bases lay between the germline ends.

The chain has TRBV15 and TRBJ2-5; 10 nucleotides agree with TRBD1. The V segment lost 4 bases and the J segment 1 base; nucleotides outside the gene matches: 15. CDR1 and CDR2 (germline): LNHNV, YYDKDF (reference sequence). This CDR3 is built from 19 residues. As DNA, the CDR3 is TGTGCCACCAGCAACCCCTCCGGGACAGGGGATCCCCCCCAAGAGACCCAGTACTTC. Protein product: CATSNPSGTGDPPQETQYF.

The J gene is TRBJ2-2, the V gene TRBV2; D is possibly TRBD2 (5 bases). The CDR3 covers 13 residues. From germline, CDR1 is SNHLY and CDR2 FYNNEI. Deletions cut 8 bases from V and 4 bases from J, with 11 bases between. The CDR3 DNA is TGTGCCAGCGGACTCGGAGGCACCGGGGAGCTGTTTTTT. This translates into CASGLGGTGELFF.

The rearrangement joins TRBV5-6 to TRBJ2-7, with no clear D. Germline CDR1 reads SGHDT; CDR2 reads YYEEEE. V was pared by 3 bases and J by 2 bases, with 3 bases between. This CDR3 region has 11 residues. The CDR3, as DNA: TGTGCCAGCAGCTGGCCCTACGAGCAGTACTTC. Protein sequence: CASSWPYEQYF.

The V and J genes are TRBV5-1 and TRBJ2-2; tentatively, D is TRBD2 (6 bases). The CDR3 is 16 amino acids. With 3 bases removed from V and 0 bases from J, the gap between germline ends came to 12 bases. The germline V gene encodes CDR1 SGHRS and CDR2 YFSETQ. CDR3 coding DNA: TGCGCCAGCAGCTGGGGACTCAGCGCGAACACCGGGGAGCTGTTTTTT. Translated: CASSWGLSANTGELFF.

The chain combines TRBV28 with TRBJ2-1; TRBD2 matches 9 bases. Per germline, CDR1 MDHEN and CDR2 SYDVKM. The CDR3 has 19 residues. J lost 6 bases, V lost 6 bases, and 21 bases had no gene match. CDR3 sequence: CASRPLRRGSSGILNEQFF. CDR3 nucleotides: TGTGCCAGCAGGCCCCTACGTCGGGGCTCTAGCGGGATCCTCAATGAGCAGTTCTTC.

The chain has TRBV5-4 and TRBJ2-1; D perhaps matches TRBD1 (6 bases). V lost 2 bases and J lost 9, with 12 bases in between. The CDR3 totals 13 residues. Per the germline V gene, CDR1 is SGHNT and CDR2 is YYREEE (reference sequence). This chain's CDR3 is CASSFWQGTEQFF. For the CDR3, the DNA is TGTGCCAGCAGCTTCTGGCAGGGGACTGAGCAGTTCTTC.

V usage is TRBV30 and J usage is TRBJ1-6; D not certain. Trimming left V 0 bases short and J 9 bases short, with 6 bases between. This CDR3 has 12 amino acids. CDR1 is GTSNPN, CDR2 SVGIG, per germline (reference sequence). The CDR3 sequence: CAWSVSGSPLHF. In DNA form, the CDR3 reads TGTGCCTGGAGTGTATCGGGTTCACCCCTCCACTTT.

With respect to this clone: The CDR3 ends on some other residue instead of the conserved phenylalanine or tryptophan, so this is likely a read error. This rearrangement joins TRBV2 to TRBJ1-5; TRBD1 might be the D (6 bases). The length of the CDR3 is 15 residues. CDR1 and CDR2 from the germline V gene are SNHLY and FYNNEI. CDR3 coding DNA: TGTACCAGCAGTGAAGCGCGGGGGGCGGGTCAGCCCCAGCATCTT. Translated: CTSSEARGAGQPQHL.

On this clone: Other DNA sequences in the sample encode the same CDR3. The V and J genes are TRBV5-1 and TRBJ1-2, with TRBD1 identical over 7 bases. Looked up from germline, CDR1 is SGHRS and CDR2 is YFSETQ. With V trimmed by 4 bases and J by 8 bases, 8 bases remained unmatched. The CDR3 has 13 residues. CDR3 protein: CASSLDRAGGYTF. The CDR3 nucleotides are TGCGCCAGCAGCCTAGACAGGGCTGGGGGCTACACCTTC.

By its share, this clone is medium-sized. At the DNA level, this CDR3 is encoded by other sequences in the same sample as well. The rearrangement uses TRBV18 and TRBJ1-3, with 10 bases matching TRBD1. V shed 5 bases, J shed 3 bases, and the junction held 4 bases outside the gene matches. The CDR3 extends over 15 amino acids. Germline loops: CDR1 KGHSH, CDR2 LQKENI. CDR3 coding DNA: TGTGCCAGCTCAGACAGGGGGCGGTATGGAAACACCATATATTTT. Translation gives CASSDRGRYGNTIYF.

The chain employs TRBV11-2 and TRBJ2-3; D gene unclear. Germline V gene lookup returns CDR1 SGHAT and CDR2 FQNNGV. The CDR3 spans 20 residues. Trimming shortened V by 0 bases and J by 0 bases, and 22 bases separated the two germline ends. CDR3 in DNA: TGTGCCAGCAGCTTAGATCGCCTGCCAGCGCGGCGGTCTAGCACAGATACGCAGTATTTT. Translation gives CASSLDRLPARRSSTDTQYF.

The CDR3, as DNA: TGTGCCAGCAGCTCGGTGGGCCTTCACTATGGCTACACCTTC. Its protein is CASSSVGLHYGYTF. The chain combines TRBV7-9 with TRBJ1-2; D remains unclear. This CDR3 spans 14 amino acids. The ends were cut back, 4 bases at V and 3 bases at J, with 12 bases in the middle. CDR1 and CDR2 from the germline V gene are SEHNR and FQNEAQ (reference sequence). Complete variable domain (other parts from reference TRBV7-9 and TRBJ1-2): DTGVSQNPRHKITKRGQNVTFRCDPISEHNRLYWYRQTLGQGPEFLTYFQNEAQLEKSRLLSDRFSAERPKGSFSTLEIQRTEQGDSAMYLCASSSVGLHYGYTFGSGTRLTVV.

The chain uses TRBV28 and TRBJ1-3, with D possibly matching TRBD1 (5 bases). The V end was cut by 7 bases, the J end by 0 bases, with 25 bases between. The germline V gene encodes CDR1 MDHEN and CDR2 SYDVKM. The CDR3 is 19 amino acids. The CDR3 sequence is CASKGYSFSGPDSGNTIYF. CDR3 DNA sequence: TGTGCCAGCAAGGGGTACTCGTTCTCAGGACCAGACTCTGGAAACACCATATATTTT.

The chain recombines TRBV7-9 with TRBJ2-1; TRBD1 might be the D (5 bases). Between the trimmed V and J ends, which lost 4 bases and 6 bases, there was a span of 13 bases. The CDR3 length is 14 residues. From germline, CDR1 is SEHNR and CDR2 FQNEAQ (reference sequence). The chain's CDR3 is CASSYRQSPNEQFF. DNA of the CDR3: TGTGCCAGCAGCTACCGACAGAGCCCCAATGAGCAGTTCTTC.

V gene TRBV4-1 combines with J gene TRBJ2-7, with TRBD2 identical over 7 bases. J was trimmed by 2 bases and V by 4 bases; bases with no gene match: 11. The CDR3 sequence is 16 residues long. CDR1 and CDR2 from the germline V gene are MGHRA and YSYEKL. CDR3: CASSRMGGVFTYEQYF. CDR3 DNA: TGCGCCAGCAGCCGGATGGGAGGGGTATTCACCTACGAGCAGTACTTC.

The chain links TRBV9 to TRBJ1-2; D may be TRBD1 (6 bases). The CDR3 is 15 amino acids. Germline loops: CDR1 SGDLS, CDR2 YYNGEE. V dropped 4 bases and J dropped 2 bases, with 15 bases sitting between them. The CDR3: CASSPGDSRNYGYTF. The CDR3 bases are TGTGCCAGCAGCCCAGGGGACTCCAGGAACTATGGCTACACCTTC.

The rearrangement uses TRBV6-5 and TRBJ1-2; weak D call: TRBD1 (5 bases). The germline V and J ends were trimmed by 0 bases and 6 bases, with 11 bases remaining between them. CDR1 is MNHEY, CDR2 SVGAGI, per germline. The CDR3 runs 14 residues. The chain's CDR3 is CASSYSTETDGYTF. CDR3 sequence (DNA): TGTGCCAGCAGTTACTCGACAGAGACGGATGGCTACACCTTC.

The CDR3 nucleotides are TGTGCCAGCAGCCAAGTGGGGACCGGGGAGCTGTTTTTT. Amino acid sequence: CASSQVGTGELFF. J is TRBJ2-2 and V is TRBV14; D is unclear. The V gene lost 1 base and the J gene lost 5 bases, with 5 bases spanning the gap. Germline CDR1 reads SGHDN; CDR2 reads FVKESK. This CDR3 has 13 residues.

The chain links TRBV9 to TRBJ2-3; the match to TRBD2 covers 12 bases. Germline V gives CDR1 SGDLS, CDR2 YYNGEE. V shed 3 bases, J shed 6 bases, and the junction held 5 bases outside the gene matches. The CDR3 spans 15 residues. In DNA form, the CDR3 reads TGTGCCAGCAGCGGACTAGCGGGAGCCCTGGATACGCAGTATTTT. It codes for CASSGLAGALDTQYF. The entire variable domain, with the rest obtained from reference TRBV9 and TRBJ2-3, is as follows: DSGVTQTPKHLITATGQRVTLRCSPRSGDLSVYWYQQSLDQGLQFLIQYYNGEERAKGNILERFSAQQFPDLHSELNLSSLELGDSALYFCASSGLAGALDTQYFGPGTRLTVL.

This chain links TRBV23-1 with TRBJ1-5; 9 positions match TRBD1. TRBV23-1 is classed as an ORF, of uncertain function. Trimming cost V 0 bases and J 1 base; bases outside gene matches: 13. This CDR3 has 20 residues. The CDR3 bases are TGCGCCAGCAGTCAATCGGGAGGGACAGGGAGGTGGCCGAGCAATCAGCCCCAGCATTTT. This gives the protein CASSQSGGTGRWPSNQPQHF.

The CDR3 DNA reads as TGTGCCAGCAGGCTCTCTAGCTACAATGAGCAGTTCTTC. The encoded protein is CASRLSSYNEQFF. The J gene is TRBJ2-1, the V gene TRBV6-1; no definite D call. Germline CDR1 is MNHNS and CDR2 is SASEGT. Deletions cut 6 bases from V and 3 bases from J, with 9 bases between. The CDR3 contains 13 residues.

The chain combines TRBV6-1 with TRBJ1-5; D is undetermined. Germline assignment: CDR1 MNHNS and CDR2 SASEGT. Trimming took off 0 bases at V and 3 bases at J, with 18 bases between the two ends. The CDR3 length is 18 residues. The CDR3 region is CASSEAFHPGRDNQPQHF. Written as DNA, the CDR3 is TGTGCCAGCAGTGAAGCGTTTCATCCAGGTAGAGACAATCAGCCCCAGCATTTT.

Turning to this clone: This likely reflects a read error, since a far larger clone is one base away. The CDR3: CASYGALVGDLSTDTQYF. CDR3 DNA sequence: TGTGCCAGCTACGGCGCTTTAGTGGGAGATCTTAGCACAGATACGCAGTATTTT. The chain couples TRBV2 to TRBJ2-3; D may be TRBD2 (5 bases). This CDR3 has 18 amino acids. V was shortened by 8 bases and J by 0 bases, with 24 bases between the two germline ends. CDR1 SNHLY and CDR2 FYNNEI come from the germline V gene.

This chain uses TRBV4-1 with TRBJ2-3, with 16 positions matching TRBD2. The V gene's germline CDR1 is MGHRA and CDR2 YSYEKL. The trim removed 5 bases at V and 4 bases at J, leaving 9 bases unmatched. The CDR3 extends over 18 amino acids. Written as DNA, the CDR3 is TGCGCCAGCAGCAAGGGACTAGCGGGAGGGGGATCCCCAGATACGCAGTATTTT. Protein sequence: CASSKGLAGGGSPDTQYF.

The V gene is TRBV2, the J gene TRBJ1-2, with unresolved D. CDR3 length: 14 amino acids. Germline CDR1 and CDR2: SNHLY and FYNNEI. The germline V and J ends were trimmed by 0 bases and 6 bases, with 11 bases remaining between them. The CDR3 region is CASSEARQSDGYTF. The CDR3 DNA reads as TGTGCCAGCAGTGAAGCGAGGCAGTCGGATGGCTACACCTTC.

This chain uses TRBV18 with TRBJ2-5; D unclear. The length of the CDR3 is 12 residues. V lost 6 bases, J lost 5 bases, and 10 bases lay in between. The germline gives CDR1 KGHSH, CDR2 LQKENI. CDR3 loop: CASSTIGETQYF. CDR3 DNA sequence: TGTGCCAGCTCGACCATAGGGGAGACCCAGTACTTC.

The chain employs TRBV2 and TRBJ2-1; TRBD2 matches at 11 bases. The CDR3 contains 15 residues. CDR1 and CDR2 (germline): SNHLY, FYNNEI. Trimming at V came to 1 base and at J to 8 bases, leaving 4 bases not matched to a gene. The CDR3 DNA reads TGTGCCAGCAGTGAAGAACTAGCGGGAGCGGATGAGCAGTTCTTC. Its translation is CASSEELAGADEQFF.

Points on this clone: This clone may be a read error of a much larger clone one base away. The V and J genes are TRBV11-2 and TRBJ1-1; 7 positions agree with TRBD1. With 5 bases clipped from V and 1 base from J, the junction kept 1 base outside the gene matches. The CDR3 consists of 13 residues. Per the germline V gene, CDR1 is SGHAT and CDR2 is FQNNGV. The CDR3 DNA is TGTGCCAGCAGCAGGGGGCGGAACACTGAAGCTTTCTTT. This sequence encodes CASSRGRNTEAFF.

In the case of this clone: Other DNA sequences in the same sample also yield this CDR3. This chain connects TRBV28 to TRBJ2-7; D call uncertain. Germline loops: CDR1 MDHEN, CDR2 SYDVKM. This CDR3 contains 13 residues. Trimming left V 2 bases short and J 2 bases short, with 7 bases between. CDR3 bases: TGTGCCAGCAGTTTAGGTCAGACCTACGAGCAGTACTTC. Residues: CASSLGQTYEQYF.